These 18 T cell receptor beta chains originate from one sample sequenced in a study of cytomegalovirus exposure and HLA in healthy donors. Profiled with immunoSEQ multiplex PCR; TCRdb holds only in-frame clones, not every one. The table shows around 190,000 clones, with 75% to 90% occurring only once. The sequencing input was PBMCs. The receptors were gathered from a man aged 18 to 35 in good health and CMV-seropositive.

The chain has TRBV4-1 and TRBJ1-3, with a tentative D call TRBD1 (5 bases). The CDR3 is 17 amino acids. The germline V gene encodes CDR1 MGHRA and CDR2 YSYEKL. Trimming removed 0 bases at V and 6 bases at J, with 18 bases between. CDR3 bases: TGCGCCAGCAGCCAAGATTGGGGAGGGGCTCTTGAAAACACCATATATTTT. Encoded protein: CASSQDWGGALENTIYF.

V gene TRBV6-5 combines with J gene TRBJ1-4; 8 bases match TRBD1. The CDR3 spans 15 residues. V lost 6 bases to trimming and J lost 4 bases; unmatched junction nucleotides: 7. Per the germline V gene, CDR1 is MNHEY and CDR2 is SVGAGI. This chain's CDR3 is CASRPGGVINEKLFF. CDR3 nucleotides: TGTGCCAGCAGGCCAGGGGGCGTCATTAATGAAAAACTGTTTTTT.

The chain has TRBV27 and TRBJ1-4; 8 bases line up with TRBD1. In germline, CDR1 is MNHEY, CDR2 SMNVEV (reference sequence). Trimming at V came to 4 bases and at J to 10 bases, leaving 2 bases not matched to a gene. CDR3 length: 12 residues. The CDR3, as DNA: TGTGCCAGCAGTTACAGGGGGGGAAAACTGTTTTTT. Translated, it gives CASSYRGGKLFF.

This clone was seen once. V is TRBV5-1 and J is TRBJ1-4; 9 nucleotides agree with TRBD1. The CDR3 has 15 amino acids. Losses at the gene ends were 3 bases for V and 5 bases for J; bases not matched to a gene: 5. CDR1 and CDR2 from the germline V gene are SGHRS and YFSETQ. CDR3 sequence reads: CASSSIGTGNEKLFF. The CDR3 nucleotides are TGCGCCAGCAGCTCGATAGGGACAGGGAATGAAAAACTGTTTTTT. Combining the CDR3 with reference TRBV5-1 and TRBJ1-4 gives the whole variable domain KAGVTQTPRYLIKTRGQQVTLSCSPISGHRSVSWYQQTPGQGLQFLFEYFSETQRNKGNFPGRFSGRQFSNSRSEMNVSTLELGDSALYLCASSSIGTGNEKLFFGSGTQLSVL.

The chain recombines TRBV11-3 with TRBJ2-7; D remains unclear. In germline, CDR1 is SGHNT, CDR2 YENEEA. CDR3 size: 15 residues. V shed 1 base and J shed 3 bases, with 13 bases lying between them. CDR3 in DNA: TGTGCCAGCAGCTTAGCCCATGTGGGCCTCTACGAGCAGTACTTC. This encodes CASSLAHVGLYEQYF.

The rearrangement joins TRBV4-1 to TRBJ2-1; D gene unclear. Germline V gene sequence: CDR1 MGHRA, CDR2 YSYEKL. Trimming shortened V by 0 bases and J by 9 bases, and 18 bases separated the two germline ends. The CDR3 consists of 16 residues. This chain's CDR3 is CASSQEQFGFNTEQFF. CDR3 bases: TGCGCCAGCAGCCAAGAACAATTCGGGTTCAACACTGAGCAGTTCTTC.

The J gene is TRBJ2-7, the V gene TRBV11-3, with TRBD2 matching over 11 bases. V shed 5 bases, J shed 3 bases, and the junction held 6 bases outside the gene matches. Germline values: CDR1 SGHNT, CDR2 YENEEA. CDR3 length: 15 residues. The CDR3 region is CASSASLAGDYEQYF. As DNA, the CDR3 is TGTGCCAGCAGCGCCTCACTAGCGGGAGACTACGAGCAGTACTTC. Drawing the rest from reference TRBV11-3 and TRBJ2-7, the complete variable domain is EAGVVQSPRYKIIEKKQPVAFWCNPISGHNTLYWYLQNLGQGPELLIRYENEEAVDDSQLPKDRFSAERLKGVDSTLKIQPAELGDSAVYLCASSASLAGDYEQYFGPGTRLTVT.

The rearrangement joins TRBV4-2 to TRBJ2-1, with 14 bases lining up with TRBD2. The ends lost 2 bases at V and 9 bases at J; junction bases unmatched: 6. The germline CDR1 and CDR2 sequences are LGHNA and YNFKEQ. This CDR3 has 16 residues. The CDR3 loop reads CASSQPGTSGGTEQFF. Here the CDR3 DNA reads TGTGCCAGCAGCCAACCTGGGACTAGCGGGGGAACTGAGCAGTTCTTC.

This sequence joins TRBV10-3 and TRBJ1-2, with 8 bases that match TRBD1. V shed 6 bases, J shed 0 bases, and the junction held 3 bases outside the gene matches. The germline V gene has CDR1 ENHRY and CDR2 SYGVKD. The CDR3 runs to 14 residues. CDR3 loop: CAISGQGTNYGYTF. CDR3 bases: TGTGCCATCAGCGGACAGGGTACTAACTATGGCTACACCTTC.

The chain has TRBV11-2 and TRBJ2-1; 11 nucleotides agree with TRBD1. V was clipped by 5 bases and J by 3 bases; unmatched bases: 3. In germline, CDR1 is SGHAT, CDR2 FQNNGV. CDR3 length equals 15 residues. CDR3 sequence: CASSPGTGGYNEQFF. CDR3 DNA sequence: TGTGCCAGCAGCCCCGGGACAGGGGGCTACAATGAGCAGTTCTTC.

The rearrangement uses TRBV11-2 and TRBJ2-3; D gene uncertain. The CDR3 has 14 residues. Germline CDR1 SGHAT, CDR2 FQNNGV. V lost 1 base to trimming and J lost 2 bases, with 7 bases between them. As DNA, the CDR3 is TGTGCCAGCAGCTTAGGAGGCCTCACAGATACGCAGTATTTT. This translates into CASSLGGLTDTQYF.

This chain joins TRBV30 and TRBJ1-1; D gene uncertain. Per germline, CDR1 GTSNPN and CDR2 SVGIG (reference sequence). The ends were cut back, 5 bases at V and 3 bases at J, with 13 bases in the middle. The CDR3 runs 13 residues. The CDR3 DNA sequence: TGTGCCTGGGGTCCAATCCGAGACACTGAAGCTTTCTTT. It codes for CAWGPIRDTEAFF. Full variable domain (remainder filled in from reference TRBV30 and TRBJ1-1): SQTIHQWPATLVQPVGSPLSLECTVEGTSNPNLYWYRQAAGRGLQLLFYSVGIGQISSEVPQNLSASRPQDRQFILSSKKLLLSDSGFYLCAWGPIRDTEAFFGQGTRLTVV.

The V gene is TRBV6-1, the J gene TRBJ1-5; D remains unclear. V lost 6 bases to trimming and J lost 0 bases, with 6 bases between them. Germline V gene sequence: CDR1 MNHNS, CDR2 SASEGT. This CDR3 is built from 13 residues. CDR3 nucleotides: TGTGCCAGCAGCCCCTATAGCAATCAGCCCCAGCATTTT. Amino acids: CASSPYSNQPQHF.

The V gene is TRBV28, the J gene TRBJ2-1, with 8 bases identical to TRBD1. The V segment lost 6 bases and the J segment 3 bases; nucleotides outside the gene matches: 1. The CDR3 totals 13 residues. The germline V gene encodes CDR1 MDHEN and CDR2 SYDVKM. CDR3 bases: TGTGCCAGCAGGGGGACAGGCTACAATGAGCAGTTCTTC. Translated, it gives CASRGTGYNEQFF.

The chain recombines TRBV28 with TRBJ2-3, with D possibly matching TRBD2 (6 bases). V shed 5 bases and J shed 4 bases, with 19 bases lying between them. Germline CDR1 is MDHEN and CDR2 is SYDVKM. The CDR3 has 16 residues. The CDR3 DNA sequence: TGTGCCAGCAGTCCGCGGGGCGAGGCAAGGGCAGATACGCAGTATTTT. It specifies CASSPRGEARADTQYF.

DNA of the CDR3: TGTGCCAGCAACGCGGATTTTAACTATGGCTACACCTTC. This encodes CASNADFNYGYTF. This sequence joins TRBV2 and TRBJ1-2; unclear D gene. Germline CDR1 and CDR2: SNHLY and FYNNEI. V gave up 7 bases and J gave up 1 base, with 10 bases separating them. This CDR3 is 13 amino acids long.

J is TRBJ2-7 and V is TRBV4-2, with 9 bases identical to TRBD2. V lost 0 bases and J lost 1; bases outside the gene matches: 4. The CDR3 loop spans 16 amino acids. Germline V gene sequence: CDR1 LGHNA, CDR2 YNFKEQ. This chain's CDR3 is CASSQDKAGGSYEQYF. The CDR3 DNA is TGTGCCAGCAGCCAAGATAAAGCGGGAGGTTCCTACGAGCAGTACTTC.

The genes are TRBV28 and TRBJ2-7; TRBD2 might be the D (6 bases). The V end was cut by 3 bases, the J end by 2 bases, with 11 bases between. Germline CDR1 is MDHEN and CDR2 is SYDVKM. This CDR3 is built from 14 residues. The CDR3 nucleotides read TGTGCCAGCAGTTTCGGGAGAGGGACCTACGAGCAGTACTTC. Protein sequence: CASSFGRGTYEQYF.